A selection of T cell receptor beta chains follows, all from one sample in a study of OX40 agonist ivuxolimab in advanced cancers. The repertoire was sequenced with immunoSEQ multiplex PCR; TCRdb's copy has only in-frame clones and lacks some. This table has 65,000 to 90,000 clones, 90% appearing once. The sequenced sample was CD4+ or CD8+ T cells sorted from blood, obtained in a trial of the OX40 agonist ivuxolimab. These receptors were collected from an adult with an advanced solid tumor such as melanoma, head and neck, liver or kidney cancer. CDR3s include the opening cysteine and the closing phenylalanine or tryptophan. A D gene is named only where the DNA matches it firmly. Only part of the rows carry a size: once, few, many, or a class if the clone is expanded.

TGTGCCAGCAGCTTAGATAATGGCAGGAGGTTTCGGACAGATACGCAGTATTTT | CASSLDNGRRFRTDTQYF | TRBJ2-3 | 18 | - | TRBV11-2 | -
TGTGCCAGCAGCGTAGATTTTAGCGGGAGGAAGGTCGGCGGGGAGCTGTTTTTT | CASSVDFSGRKVGGELFF | TRBJ2-2 | 18 | - | TRBV9 | TRBD2
TGTGCCAGCAGCTTAGCGCTGGGACTAGCGGGAGAGAAGACCCAGTACTTC | CASSLALGLAGEKTQYF | TRBJ2-5 | 17 | - | TRBV13 | TRBD2
TGTGCCAGCAGTGAAGCACCGGGGGGCGAGCAGTACTTC | CASSEAPGGEQYF | TRBJ2-7 | 13 | once | TRBV6-1 | TRBD2
TGTGCCAGCAGCTTAACGCGGGGGGCTCGGACTGAAGCTTTCTTT | CASSLTRGARTEAFF | TRBJ1-1 | 15 | - | TRBV7-3 | -
TGCGCCAGCAGTGGGGGGGGCGGGTCTGAGCAGTTCTTC | CASSGGGGSEQFF | TRBJ2-1 | 13 | - | TRBV10-1 | -
TGTGCCAGTAGTATAGATCTAGATCCGGGACAGGGGTTCTACGAGCAGTACTTC | CASSIDLDPGQGFYEQYF | TRBJ2-7 | 18 | - | TRBV19 | TRBD1
TGTGCCAGCAGCGCCACTGGGATAGATTCACCCCTCCACTTT | CASSATGIDSPLHF | TRBJ1-6 | 14 | - | TRBV9 | -
TGCGCCAGCAGTGAGGGAACAGGGGGACTCGAGCAGTACTTC | CASSEGTGGLEQYF | TRBJ2-7 | 14 | few | TRBV10-2 | TRBD1
TGTGCCAGCAGTCTCGGACAGACACTTTGGGCACCCCTCCACTTT | CASSLGQTLWAPLHF | TRBJ1-6 | 15 | - | TRBV27 | -
TGTGCCAGCAGCTTACTAGCGGGGTTCTATGAGCAGTTCTTC | CASSLLAGFYEQFF | TRBJ2-1 | 14 | - | TRBV7-9 | TRBD2
TGTGCCAGCAGTGAAGAGAGACTCACCACCGGGGAGCTGTTTTTT | CASSEERLTTGELFF | TRBJ2-2 | 15 | - | TRBV2 | -
TGTGCTAGTGGTTTATCAGACTACCAAGAGACCCAGTACTTC | CASGLSDYQETQYF | TRBJ2-5 | 14 | - | TRBV12-5 | -
TGTGCCAGCAGCGGTAAACGACGGACTTTT | CASSGKRRTF | TRBJ1-4 | 10 | - | TRBV9 | -
TGTGCCAGCAGCAACACTGGCGAGCAGTACTTC | CASSNTGEQYF | TRBJ2-7 | 11 | - | TRBV7-9 | -
TGTGCCAGTAGTATACAGGGGGCGCGCGTCTATGGCTACACCTTC | CASSIQGARVYGYTF | TRBJ1-2 | 15 | - | TRBV19 | TRBD1
TGTGCCAGCAAAAGACCGGGACAACCGCGTTACAATGAGCAGTTCTTC | CASKRPGQPRYNEQFF | TRBJ2-1 | 16 | - | TRBV21-1 | -
TGTGCCAGCAGTACTAGCTCCTACAATGAGCAGTTCTTC | CASSTSSYNEQFF | TRBJ2-1 | 13 | - | TRBV9 | -
TGTGCCAGTACCCTCACAGCCTATACTTACAATGAGCAGTTCTTC | CASTLTAYTYNEQFF | TRBJ2-1 | 15 | - | TRBV19 | -
TGTGCCAGCAGCTTAAAAGGAGGGACAGGGGGTATAGACGAGCAGTACTTC | CASSLKGGTGGIDEQYF | TRBJ2-7 | 17 | - | TRBV7-9 | TRBD1
TGTGCCAGTAGTAATGGGGAAGAGACCCAGTACTTC | CASSNGEETQYF | TRBJ2-5 | 12 | - | TRBV19 | -
TGTGCCAGCAGTTTTGGAGACAGGGCATCGAATGAGCAGTTCTTC | CASSFGDRASNEQFF | TRBJ2-1 | 15 | - | TRBV27 | TRBD1
TGTGCCAGCAGCGGGGCCACGGGACGGAACTATGGCTACACCTTC | CASSGATGRNYGYTF | TRBJ1-2 | 15 | - | TRBV7-9 | -
TGTGCCAGCAGCCCTACAGCGAATGGAGCTGAAGCTTTCTTT | CASSPTANGAEAFF | TRBJ1-1 | 14 | - | TRBV7-3 | -
TGTGCCAGTAGTATTTCTCATTACTACGAGCAGTACTTC | CASSISHYYEQYF | TRBJ2-7 | 13 | - | TRBV19 | -
TGTGCCAGTAGTATGCGGGGGGCGCAGGGCAATCAGCCCCAGCATTTT | CASSMRGAQGNQPQHF | TRBJ1-5 | 16 | - | TRBV19 | -
TGTGCCAGCAGCCCCCGGGCTACTAATGAAAAACTGTTTTTT | CASSPRATNEKLFF | TRBJ1-4 | 14 | - | TRBV11-2 | -
TGTGCCAGCAGCTACGCGTCAGGTTCCCAAGAGACCCAGTACTTC | CASSYASGSQETQYF | TRBJ2-5 | 15 | - | TRBV5-4 | -
TGTGCCAGCAGCGTCACAGGGGGGATCTACAATGAGCAGTTCTTC | CASSVTGGIYNEQFF | TRBJ2-1 | 15 | - | TRBV9 | TRBD1
TGTGCCAGCAGCTCCTTGGGAATGGATGGCTACACCTTC | CASSSLGMDGYTF | TRBJ1-2 | 13 | once | TRBV7-6 | -
TGTGCCAGCAGCAGACCCCCCTTGGACGAGCAGTACTTC | CASSRPPLDEQYF | TRBJ2-7 | 13 | once | TRBV2 | -
TGTGCCAGCAAGACTTTGGGGTGGCAGCCCCAGCATTTT | CASKTLGWQPQHF | TRBJ1-5 | 13 | - | TRBV6-1 | -
TGTGCCAGCAGCTCCGGACTAGCGGGGGGATTGGAGACCCAGTACTTC | CASSSGLAGGLETQYF | TRBJ2-5 | 16 | - | TRBV11-2 | TRBD2
TGCGCCAGCAGCCAGGGCATCGGAGCGGCAGAGACCCAGTACTTC | CASSQGIGAAETQYF | TRBJ2-5 | 15 | - | TRBV4-1 | -
TGTGCCAGCAGCTTAGGGACTGGTGCAACTAATGAAAAACTGTTTTTT | CASSLGTGATNEKLFF | TRBJ1-4 | 16 | - | TRBV7-8 | -
TGTGCCAGCAATAAAATCGGACGGTATCCCGAGACCCAGTACTTC | CASNKIGRYPETQYF | TRBJ2-5 | 15 | - | TRBV28 | -
TGTGCCAGCAGCCCCACAGGGCCTGAAGCTTTCTTT | CASSPTGPEAFF | TRBJ1-1 | 12 | once | TRBV6-5 | -
TGTGCCAGCAGTCCGGGACTAGCGGGAGATCGTGAGCAGTTCTTC | CASSPGLAGDREQFF | TRBJ2-1 | 15 | - | TRBV27 | TRBD2
TGTGCCAGCAGCCAAAACAGGGGTGTGTCCGGCTACACCTTC | CASSQNRGVSGYTF | TRBJ1-2 | 14 | - | TRBV4-2 | TRBD1
TGTGCCAGCAGCGTAGCTCCGGGTCCCCCCTACAATGAGCAGTTCTTC | CASSVAPGPPYNEQFF | TRBJ2-1 | 16 | - | TRBV9 | -
TGTGCCAGTAGCGACCTCAATGCAGGGATTATGTCTGGGGCCAACGTCCTGACTTTC | CASSDLNAGIMSGANVLTF | TRBJ2-6 | 19 | medium-sized | TRBV19 | -
TGTGCCAGCTCACCCTCGACAGGGGGGGTCTCTGGAAACACCATATATTTT | CASSPSTGGVSGNTIYF | TRBJ1-3 | 17 | - | TRBV18 | TRBD1
TGCGCCAGCAGTGAGGGGCCCCCAGTCGAGCAGTACTTC | CASSEGPPVEQYF | TRBJ2-7 | 13 | once | TRBV10-2 | -
TGTGCCAGCAGCTTAACGGATGAGCAGTTCTTC | CASSLTDEQFF | TRBJ2-1 | 11 | - | TRBV7-8 | -
TGCGCCAGCAGCCAATTGGCAGGGGCCTACGAGCAGTACTTC | CASSQLAGAYEQYF | TRBJ2-7 | 14 | - | TRBV4-1 | -
TGTGCCAGCAGCTTAAGCGCGGGAACCTACAATGAGCAGTTCTTC | CASSLSAGTYNEQFF | TRBJ2-1 | 15 | - | TRBV7-3 | -
TGTGCCAGCAGTCTATTGACCTACGAGCAGTACTTC | CASSLLTYEQYF | TRBJ2-7 | 12 | - | TRBV28 | -
TGTGCCACCAGCAGAACCATCGCCGACAGGGGGTACATGAACACTGAAGCTTTCTTT | CATSRTIADRGYMNTEAFF | TRBJ1-1 | 19 | - | TRBV15 | TRBD1
TGTGCCAGCGATGAACACATTGGGGGGACAGATACGCAGTATTTT | CASDEHIGGTDTQYF | TRBJ2-3 | 15 | - | TRBV6-5 | -
TGCAGCGTTGAAGATCGACGTCGGTACACCGGGGAGCTGTTTTTT | CSVEDRRRYTGELFF | TRBJ2-2 | 15 | - | TRBV29-1 | -
TGTGCCATCAGTCCGGGACAGGGGGCTTATGAGCAGTTCTTC | CAISPGQGAYEQFF | TRBJ2-1 | 14 | - | TRBV10-3 | TRBD1
TGTGCCAGTAGTCCGAGGACTTGGCCAAGCTCCTACAATGAGCAGTTCTTC | CASSPRTWPSSYNEQFF | TRBJ2-1 | 17 | few | TRBV19 | -
TGCGCCAGCAGCTCAGGGGGCAATGGCTACACCTTC | CASSSGGNGYTF | TRBJ1-2 | 12 | - | TRBV5-1 | TRBD1
TGTGCCAGCAGCCCGGGGGGGCTCGGGGGAAACACCATATATTTT | CASSPGGLGGNTIYF | TRBJ1-3 | 15 | once | TRBV7-9 | -